These 18 T cell receptor beta chains originate from one sample sequenced in a study of control samples from healthy donors and cancer patients. Data came from immunoSEQ multiplex PCR; TCRdb stores just in-frame clones and leaves some out. The sample lists some 79,000 clones, 93% occurring once. Sequencing was done on a sample of PBMCs. The receptor set was obtained from a woman in her thirties or forties with lung cancer.

V and J are TRBV3-1 (or the pseudogene TRBV3-2) and TRBJ1-4; TRBD1 agrees at 7 bases. Germline loops: CDR1 LGHDT, CDR2 YNNKEL (reference sequence). With 2 bases clipped from V and 8 bases from J, the junction kept 5 bases outside the gene matches. CDR3 length: 14 amino acids. CDR3 sequence: CASSQQQGREKLFF. The DNA for the CDR3 is TGTGCCAGCAGCCAACAACAGGGGAGGGAAAAACTGTTTTTT.

This rearrangement joins TRBV7-9 to TRBJ1-2; the D is unclear. The CDR3 is 17 residues long. The germline V and J ends were trimmed by 5 bases and 3 bases, with 22 bases remaining between them. Germline V CDR1 and CDR2: SEHNR, FQNEAQ (reference sequence). The CDR3 reads CASSLDGPDMWYYGYTF. Here the CDR3 DNA reads TGTGCCAGCAGCCTCGACGGACCAGATATGTGGTACTATGGCTACACCTTC.

The CDR3 DNA reads as TGTGCCAGCAGTGTGACCGGGGAGGGGGCAGATACGCAGTATTTT. This translates into CASSVTGEGADTQYF. The rearrangement uses TRBV6-4 and TRBJ2-3; D possibly corresponds to TRBD2 (7 bases). Trimming took 4 bases from V and 4 from J, leaving 15 bases between them. The V gene's germline CDR1 is MRHNA and CDR2 SNTAGT. The CDR3 runs 15 residues.

V is TRBV13 and J is TRBJ2-7; 10 positions agree with TRBD1. Germline V gene lookup returns CDR1 PRHDT and CDR2 FYEKMQ (reference sequence). The ends lost 0 bases at V and 7 bases at J; junction bases unmatched: 6. This CDR3 spans 15 amino acids. CDR3 amino acids: CASSLGGTGDPEQYF. The CDR3 DNA reads TGTGCCAGCAGCTTAGGTGGGACAGGGGACCCGGAGCAGTACTTC. Based on the CDR3 plus reference TRBV13 and TRBJ2-7, the full variable domain is AAGVIQSPRHLIKEKRETATLKCYPIPRHDTVYWYQQGPGQDPQFLISFYEKMQSDKGSIPDRFSAQQFSDYHSELNMSSLELGDSALYFCASSLGGTGDPEQYFGPGTRLTVT.

The V gene is TRBV2, the J gene TRBJ1-6; weak D call: TRBD1 (5 bases). V was clipped by 3 bases and J by 6 bases, with 18 bases between them. This CDR3 contains 17 residues. The V gene's germline CDR1 is SNHLY and CDR2 FYNNEI. The DNA of the CDR3 is TGTGCCAGCAGTGATTTGTCCGCTGGGACCTTTAATTCACCCCTCCACTTT. This sequence encodes CASSDLSAGTFNSPLHF.

The genes are TRBV5-5 and TRBJ2-7; TRBD2 might be the D (6 bases). CDR1 and CDR2 (germline): SGHKS, YYEKEE (reference sequence). The V gene lost 0 bases and the J gene lost 0 bases, with 13 bases spanning the gap. This CDR3 spans 16 amino acids. CDR3 coding DNA: TGTGCCAGCAGCTTGGAGGCTAGCGCGAGCTCCTACGAGCAGTACTTC. As protein: CASSLEASASSYEQYF.

Here the CDR3 reads CSVQIRETQYF. DNA of the CDR3: TGCAGCGTTCAGATTCGGGAGACCCAGTACTTC. The chain couples TRBV29-1 to TRBJ2-5; unclear D gene. Looked up from germline, CDR1 is SQVTM and CDR2 is ANQGSEA. Trimming took off 5 bases at V and 5 bases at J, with 9 bases between the two ends. The CDR3 totals 11 residues.

V usage is TRBV28 and J usage is TRBJ2-1; D unresolved. The CDR3 has 15 residues. The V end lost 2 bases, the J end lost 4 bases, and 12 bases lay between the germline ends. CDR1 and CDR2 (germline): MDHEN, SYDVKM. CDR3 sequence: CASSLISSGYNEQFF. CDR3 nucleotides: TGTGCCAGCAGTTTAATTAGTAGTGGGTACAATGAGCAGTTCTTC. Full variable domain (missing parts from reference TRBV28 and TRBJ2-1): DVKVTQSSRYLVKRTGEKVFLECVQDMDHENMFWYRQDPGLGLRLIYFSYDVKMKEKGDIPEGYSVSREKKERFSLILESASTNQTSMYLCASSLISSGYNEQFFGPGTRLTVL.

The chain employs TRBV21-1 and TRBJ1-3; TRBD1, the D gene given by the table, was not confirmed from the DNA. TRBV21-1 is reported as a pseudogene. There are 15 residues in the CDR3. The CDR3: CASSKSEGAGNTIYF. Written as DNA, the CDR3 is TGTGCCAGCAGCAAGAGTGAAGGGGCTGGAAACACCATATATTTT.

The gene calls are TRBV30 and TRBJ2-2; 7 nucleotides match TRBD2. This CDR3 has 15 residues. Per germline, CDR1 GTSNPN and CDR2 SVGIG (reference sequence). Trimming at V came to 6 bases and at J to 4 bases, leaving 11 bases not matched to a gene. The CDR3 DNA is TGTGCCTGCCCAGTGGGAGGGATGGTCACCGGGGAGCTGTTTTTT. It translates to CACPVGGMVTGELFF.

J is TRBJ1-6 and V is TRBV11-3; D remains ambiguous. The CDR3 is made up of 16 amino acids. CDR1 and CDR2 (germline): SGHNT, YENEEA. The V and J ends lost 3 bases and 6 bases respectively, with 15 bases between them. In DNA, the CDR3 is TGTGCCAGCAGCTTCGGTACCCGACATTTTAATTCACCCCTCCACTTT. This gives the protein CASSFGTRHFNSPLHF.

DNA for the CDR3: TGTGCCAGCAGCTGGACAGGGTCTAGCACTGAAGCTTTCTTT. It translates to CASSWTGSSTEAFF. The chain joins TRBV9 to TRBJ1-1; 8 positions match TRBD1. CDR1 is SGDLS, CDR2 YYNGEE, per germline. The CDR3 runs to 14 residues. Losses at the gene ends were 4 bases for V and 4 bases for J; bases not matched to a gene: 6.

This rearrangement joins TRBV9 to TRBJ1-2; 10 bases line up with TRBD1. There are 20 residues in the CDR3. V lost 3 bases to trimming and J lost 2 bases; unmatched junction nucleotides: 19. Germline loops: CDR1 SGDLS, CDR2 YYNGEE. For the CDR3, the DNA is TGTGCCAGCAGCGCAGTAGCGGGGGGGGACAGGGGATTTTCCAACTATGGCTACACCTTC. Residues: CASSAVAGGDRGFSNYGYTF. The whole variable domain, remainder taken from reference TRBV9 and TRBJ1-2, is DSGVTQTPKHLITATGQRVTLRCSPRSGDLSVYWYQQSLDQGLQFLIQYYNGEERAKGNILERFSAQQFPDLHSELNLSSLELGDSALYFCASSAVAGGDRGFSNYGYTFGSGTRLTVV.

The chain uses TRBV20-1 and TRBJ2-1; 10 bases align to TRBD2. The CDR3 is made up of 14 amino acids. CDR1 DFQATT and CDR2 SNEGSKA come from the germline V gene (reference sequence). V gave up 3 bases and J gave up 6 bases; unmatched junction bases: 5. The CDR3 loop reads CSASRAGGFNEQFF. CDR3 bases: TGCAGTGCTAGTAGAGCGGGGGGGTTCAATGAGCAGTTCTTC.

The chain links TRBV2 to TRBJ2-7; perhaps D is TRBD1 or TRBD2 (5 bases each). V gave up 8 bases and J gave up 6 bases, with 17 bases separating them. Germline-derived CDR1 and CDR2 are SNHLY and FYNNEI. The CDR3 totals 13 residues. The CDR3 here is CASCTGTSGEQYF. The CDR3 DNA follows: TGTGCCAGCTGCACCGGGACCTCGGGCGAGCAGTACTTC.

The V gene is TRBV3-1 (or the pseudogene TRBV3-2), the J gene TRBJ1-2; D is uncertain. The V end was cut by 1 base, the J end by 7 bases, with 7 bases between. This CDR3 is 12 amino acids long. Germline V gives CDR1 LGHDT, CDR2 YNNKEL (reference sequence). As DNA, the CDR3 is TGTGCCAGCAGCCAAGGTCCAGTTGGCTACACCTTC. Translation gives CASSQGPVGYTF.

The chain links TRBV29-1 to TRBJ2-7, with D possibly TRBD1 on 5 matching bases. Deletions cut 4 bases from V and 0 bases from J, with 10 bases between. The germline V gene has CDR1 SQVTM and CDR2 ANQGSEA. The CDR3 totals 13 residues. The CDR3 DNA reads TGCAGCGTTGGAACGGACAACTCCTACGAGCAGTACTTC. This gives the protein CSVGTDNSYEQYF.

This chain connects TRBV19 to TRBJ1-4, with unresolved D. Trimming cost V 1 base and J 8 bases, with 14 bases left between them. CDR3 length: 15 residues. Germline V gives CDR1 LNHDA, CDR2 SQIVND (reference sequence). The CDR3 spells CASSIVGFEEEKLFF. CDR3 coding DNA: TGTGCCAGTAGTATAGTGGGATTCGAGGAAGAAAAACTGTTTTTT.